The next 20 T cell receptor beta chains were all read from a single sample in a study of cytotoxic CD8 clonotypes in ibrutinib-treated CLL. The table came from immunoSEQ multiplex PCR; TCRdb's copy has only in-frame clones and leaves some out. The sample lists approximately 22,000 clones, approximately 74% occurring once. This specimen consisted of PBMCs, obtained before ibrutinib treatment. The receptors come from a human donor with chronic lymphocytic leukemia.

The V and J genes are TRBV6-5 and TRBJ2-1; D gene unclear. The V end was cut by 6 bases, the J end by 0 bases, with 6 bases between. The CDR3 covers 13 residues. Germline V lookup: CDR1 MNHEY, CDR2 SVGAGI. CDR3 region: CASSTSSYNEQFF. The CDR3 region has the DNA TGTGCCAGCAGCACCAGCTCCTACAATGAGCAGTTCTTC.

J is TRBJ2-7 and V is TRBV27; D gene ambiguous. Germline V gene data show CDR1 as MNHEY and CDR2 as SMNVEV (reference sequence). V dropped 5 bases and J dropped 2 bases, with 10 bases sitting between them. The CDR3 totals 13 residues. CDR3 bases: TGTGCCAGCAGTGGACGGGTGGCCTACGAGCAGTACTTC. Its translation: CASSGRVAYEQYF.

This sequence joins TRBV6-6 and TRBJ2-5; tentatively, D is TRBD1 (6 bases). This CDR3 comprises 15 residues. The V gene lost 0 bases and the J gene lost 2 bases, with 10 bases spanning the gap. The V gene's germline CDR1 is MNHNY and CDR2 SVGAGI (reference sequence). CDR3 sequence reads: CASSYSGHDQETQYF. The CDR3 DNA reads TGTGCCAGCAGTTACTCGGGACACGATCAAGAGACCCAGTACTTC.

CDR3 coding DNA: TGTGCCAGTAGTATTGGGGCTTACAATGAGCAGTTCTTC. This translates into CASSIGAYNEQFF. This chain links TRBV19 with TRBJ2-1; maybe TRBD1 (5 bases). There are 13 residues in the CDR3. The germline V gene has CDR1 LNHDA and CDR2 SQIVND (reference sequence). Trimming removed 3 bases from V and 4 bases from J, with 7 bases in between.

The chain recombines TRBV4-2 with TRBJ1-2; 7 bases are shared with TRBD1. There are 15 residues in the CDR3. The germline CDR1 and CDR2 sequences are LGHNA and YNFKEQ. V lost 0 bases and J lost 2; bases outside the gene matches: 3. The CDR3 here is CASSQEGRGNYGYTF. Here the CDR3 DNA reads TGTGCCAGCAGCCAAGAAGGCAGGGGGAACTATGGCTACACCTTC.

The rearrangement links TRBV18 to TRBJ1-4; D gene unclear. Germline V gene sequence: CDR1 KGHSH, CDR2 LQKENI. The V end was cut by 1 base, the J end by 0 bases, with 3 bases between. The CDR3 consists of 14 residues. For the CDR3, the DNA is TGTGCCAGCTCACCACTCGCAACTAATGAAAAACTGTTTTTT. The encoded protein is CASSPLATNEKLFF.

CDR3 sequence (DNA): TGTGCCAGCAGAGACAGGGGTACCTACGAGCAGTACTTC. It yields the protein CASRDRGTYEQYF. The chain uses TRBV27 and TRBJ2-7; TRBD1 matches at 8 bases. The V gene's germline CDR1 is MNHEY and CDR2 SMNVEV (reference sequence). With 6 bases clipped from V and 2 bases from J, the junction kept 3 bases outside the gene matches. The CDR3 sequence is 13 residues long.

V gene TRBV10-1 combines with J gene TRBJ2-7, with TRBD1 matching over 10 bases. The germline V gene encodes CDR1 WNHNN and CDR2 SYGVQD (reference sequence). Unmatched junction bases numbered 6, after V lost 10 bases and J lost 6 bases. This CDR3 comprises 12 residues. CDR3: CATSGQGSEQYF. The CDR3 DNA reads TGCGCCACCTCGGGACAGGGGAGCGAGCAGTACTTC.

With respect to this clone: Germline and junction disagree at one end, which may indicate a read error. This sequence joins TRBV2 and TRBJ2-5, with D possibly TRBD2 on 5 matching bases. This CDR3 comprises 12 residues. From germline, CDR1 is SNHLY and CDR2 FYNNEI. Here the CDR3 reads CASSPYGVGNHF. DNA for the CDR3: TGTGCCAGCAGCCCTTACGGGGTAGGAAACCACTTC.

This clone was found a few times. The chain uses TRBV2 and TRBJ2-3; 7 nucleotides align to TRBD2. Germline CDR1 is SNHLY and CDR2 is FYNNEI. Trimming cost V 4 bases and J 0 bases; bases outside gene matches: 4. This CDR3 spans 15 amino acids. The CDR3: CASSGDYSSTDTQYF. Written as DNA, the CDR3 is TGTGCCAGCAGTGGGGACTACTCTAGCACAGATACGCAGTATTTT.

The chain recombines TRBV6-1 with TRBJ2-5; 8 positions match TRBD1. This CDR3 region has 14 residues. The V and J ends lost 7 bases and 6 bases, in that order; junction bases with no gene match: 10. The V gene's germline CDR1 is MNHNS and CDR2 SASEGT. The CDR3 DNA reads as TGTGCCAGCAACAGCGACAGGGGTATGAAGACCCAGTACTTC. It codes for CASNSDRGMKTQYF.

This clone was observed a single time. This CDR3 reads CASSEDRGHEKLFF. The CDR3 DNA is TGTGCCAGCAGTGAAGACAGGGGGCATGAAAAACTGTTTTTT. The rearrangement links TRBV28 to TRBJ1-4; 10 bases match TRBD1. CDR1 is MDHEN and CDR2 is SYDVKM in the germline V gene. The CDR3 length is 14 residues. V trimming: 5 bases; J trimming: 6 bases; junction bases outside the gene matches: 3.

The CDR3 DNA sequence: TGCGCCAGCAGCTCCGGGACAGGGGGAGAGACCCAGTACTTC. Its protein product is CASSSGTGGETQYF. This chain links TRBV5-1 with TRBJ2-5; 11 bases match TRBD1. The CDR3 has 14 residues. V trimming: 3 bases; J trimming: 4 bases; junction bases outside the gene matches: 2. The V gene's germline CDR1 is SGHRS and CDR2 YFSETQ.

The chain couples TRBV2 to TRBJ2-4, with D unclear. Germline CDR1 is SNHLY and CDR2 is FYNNEI. The germline V and J ends were trimmed by 1 base and 0 bases, with 7 bases remaining between them. The CDR3 contains 15 residues. The CDR3 DNA reads TGTGCCAGCAGTGAAGGGTCGGGAGCCAAAAACATTCAGTACTTC. This sequence encodes CASSEGSGAKNIQYF.

This clone was seen a few times. This chain uses TRBV5-1 with TRBJ2-7, with 11 bases aligning to TRBD1. Germline V CDR1 and CDR2: SGHRS, YFSETQ. Unmatched junction bases numbered 1, after V lost 3 bases and J lost 2 bases. The CDR3 is made up of 14 amino acids. This chain's CDR3 is CASSSGQGAYEQYF. The DNA of the CDR3 is TGCGCCAGCAGCTCGGGACAGGGGGCCTACGAGCAGTACTTC.

In this sample, this clone turned up a few times. V and J are TRBV5-1 and TRBJ2-3; D is perhaps TRBD1 (6 bases). CDR1 is SGHRS and CDR2 is YFSETQ in the germline V gene. With 4 bases removed from V and 2 bases from J, the gap between germline ends came to 14 bases. The CDR3 has 15 amino acids. As DNA, the CDR3 is TGCGCCAGCAGCCCACAGGGCGCCGTCACAGATACGCAGTATTTT. Its translation is CASSPQGAVTDTQYF.

This chain uses TRBV5-5 with TRBJ2-5; 8 positions agree with TRBD1. In germline, CDR1 is SGHKS, CDR2 YYEKEE (reference sequence). J was trimmed by 5 bases and V by 4 bases; bases with no gene match: 4. This CDR3 has 13 amino acids. CDR3 in amino acids: CASSGQGLETQYF. CDR3 nucleotides: TGTGCCAGCAGCGGACAGGGTCTTGAGACCCAGTACTTC.

In its sample, this clone was seen once. This chain links TRBV5-1 with TRBJ2-5; 14 positions match TRBD2. The CDR3 has 16 residues. With V trimmed by 4 bases and J by 5 bases, 7 bases remained unmatched. Germline-derived CDR1 and CDR2 are SGHRS and YFSETQ. In DNA, the CDR3 is TGCGCCAGCAGCAGGGGACTAGCGGGAGACCTTGAGACCCAGTACTTC. Translating gives CASSRGLAGDLETQYF. The complete variable domain, with remaining parts taken from reference TRBV5-1 and TRBJ2-5, reads KAGVTQTPRYLIKTRGQQVTLSCSPISGHRSVSWYQQTPGQGLQFLFEYFSETQRNKGNFPGRFSGRQFSNSRSEMNVSTLELGDSALYLCASSRGLAGDLETQYFGPGTRLLVL.

The CDR3 spells CASSTHSGGHPGELFF. The CDR3 region has the DNA TGTGCCAGCAGCACACATTCCGGTGGTCACCCCGGGGAGCTGTTTTTT. This chain uses TRBV5-4 with TRBJ2-2; D unclear. The CDR3 spans 16 residues. Trimming took off 4 bases at V and 6 bases at J, with 19 bases between the two ends. From germline, CDR1 is SGHNT and CDR2 YYREEE (reference sequence).

J is TRBJ1-1 and V is TRBV2, with D tentatively TRBD1 (5 bases). The CDR3 covers 16 residues. V was shortened by 3 bases and J by 0 bases, with 14 bases between the two germline ends. Looked up from germline, CDR1 is SNHLY and CDR2 is FYNNEI. CDR3 DNA: TGTGCCAGCAGTGAGAGGGGCAGCCCGATGAACACTGAAGCTTTCTTT. It specifies CASSERGSPMNTEAFF. The variable domain in full, with the rest retrieved from reference TRBV2 and TRBJ1-1, is EPEVTQTPSHQVTQMGQEVILRCVPISNHLYFYWYRQILGQKVEFLVSFYNNEISEKSEIFDDQFSVERPDGSNFTLKIRSTKLEDSAMYFCASSERGSPMNTEAFFGQGTRLTVV.